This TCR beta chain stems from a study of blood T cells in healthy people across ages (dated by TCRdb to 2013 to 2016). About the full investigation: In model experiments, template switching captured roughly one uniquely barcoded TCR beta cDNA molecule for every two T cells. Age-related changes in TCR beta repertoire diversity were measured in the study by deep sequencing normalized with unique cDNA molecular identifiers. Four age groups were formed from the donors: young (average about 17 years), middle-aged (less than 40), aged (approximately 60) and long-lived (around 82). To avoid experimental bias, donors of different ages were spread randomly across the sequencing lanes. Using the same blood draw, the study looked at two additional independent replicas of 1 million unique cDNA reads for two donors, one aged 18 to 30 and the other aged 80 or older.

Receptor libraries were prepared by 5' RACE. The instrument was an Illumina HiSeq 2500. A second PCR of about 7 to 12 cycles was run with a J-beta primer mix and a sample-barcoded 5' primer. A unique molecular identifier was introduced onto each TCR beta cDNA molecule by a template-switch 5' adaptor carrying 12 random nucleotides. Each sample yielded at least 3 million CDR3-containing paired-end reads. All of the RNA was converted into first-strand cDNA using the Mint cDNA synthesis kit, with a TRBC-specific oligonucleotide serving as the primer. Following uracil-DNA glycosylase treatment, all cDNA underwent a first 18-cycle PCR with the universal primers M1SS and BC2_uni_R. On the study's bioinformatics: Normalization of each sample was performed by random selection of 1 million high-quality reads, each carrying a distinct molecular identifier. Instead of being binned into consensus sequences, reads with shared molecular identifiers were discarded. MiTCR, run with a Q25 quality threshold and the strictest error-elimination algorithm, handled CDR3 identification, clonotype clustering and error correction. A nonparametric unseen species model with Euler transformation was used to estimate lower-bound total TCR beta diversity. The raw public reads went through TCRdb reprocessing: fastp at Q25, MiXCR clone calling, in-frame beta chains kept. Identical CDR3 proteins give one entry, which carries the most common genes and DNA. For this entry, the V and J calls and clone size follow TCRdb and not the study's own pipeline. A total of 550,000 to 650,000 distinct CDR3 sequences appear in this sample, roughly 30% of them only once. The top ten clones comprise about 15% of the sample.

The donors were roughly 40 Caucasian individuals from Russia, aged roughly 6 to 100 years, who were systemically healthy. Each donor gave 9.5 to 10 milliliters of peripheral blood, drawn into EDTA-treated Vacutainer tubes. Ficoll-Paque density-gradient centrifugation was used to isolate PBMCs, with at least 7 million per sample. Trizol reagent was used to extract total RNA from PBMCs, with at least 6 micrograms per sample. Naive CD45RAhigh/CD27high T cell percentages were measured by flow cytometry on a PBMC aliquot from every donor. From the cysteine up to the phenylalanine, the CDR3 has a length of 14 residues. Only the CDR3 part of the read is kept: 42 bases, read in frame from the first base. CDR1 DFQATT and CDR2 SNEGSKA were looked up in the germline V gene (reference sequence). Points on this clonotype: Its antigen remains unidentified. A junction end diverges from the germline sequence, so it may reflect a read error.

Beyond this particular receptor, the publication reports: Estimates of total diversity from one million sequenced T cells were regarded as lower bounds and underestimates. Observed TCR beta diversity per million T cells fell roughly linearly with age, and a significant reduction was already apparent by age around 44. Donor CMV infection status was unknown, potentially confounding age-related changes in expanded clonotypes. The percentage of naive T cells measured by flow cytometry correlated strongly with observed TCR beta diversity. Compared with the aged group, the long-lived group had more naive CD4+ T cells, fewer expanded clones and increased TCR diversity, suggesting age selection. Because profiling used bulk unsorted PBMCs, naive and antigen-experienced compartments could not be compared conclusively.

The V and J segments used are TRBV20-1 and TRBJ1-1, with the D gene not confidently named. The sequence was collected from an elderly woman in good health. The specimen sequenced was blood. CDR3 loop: CSAMDVRDSTETFF. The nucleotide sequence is TGCAGTGCTATGGACGTAAGGGATTCCACTGAAACTTTCTTT.